Presented here are 6 T cell receptor beta chains from one specimen sequenced in a study of T cells after posttransplantation cyclophosphamide. Method: immunoSEQ multiplex PCR; TCRdb's copy keeps in-frame clones and lacks some. The sample holds roughly 9,800 clones, around 84% seen once. Treatment was busulfan-fludarabine conditioning, a marrow graft, and cyclophosphamide on days +3 and +4. This material consisted of PBMCs, taken 1,900 to 2,000 days after a stem cell transplant with posttransplant cyclophosphamide. Receptor source: a female patient aged 40-50 years who received an allogeneic stem cell transplant from a related donor, was CMV-positive, and had no GVHD. Some T cells may be the graft donor's.

J is TRBJ2-5 and V is TRBV7-9; 9 bases agree with TRBD1. Germline V gene data show CDR1 as SEHNR and CDR2 as FQNEAQ (reference sequence). The CDR3 sequence is 14 residues long. V gave up 4 bases and J gave up 6 bases; unmatched junction bases: 6. Here the CDR3 DNA reads TGTGCCAGCAGCTCGTGGACAGGGGAGCAGACCCAGTACTTC. Its protein is CASSSWTGEQTQYF. The full variable domain, rest sourced from reference TRBV7-9 and TRBJ2-5, is DTGVSQNPRHKITKRGQNVTFRCDPISEHNRLYWYRQTLGQGPEFLTYFQNEAQLEKSRLLSDRFSAERPKGSFSTLEIQRTEQGDSAMYLCASSSWTGEQTQYFGPGTRLLVL.

The chain has TRBV5-8 and TRBJ1-2; TRBD1 aligns across 8 bases. The CDR3 runs 13 residues. The trim removed 3 bases at V and 7 bases at J, leaving 5 bases unmatched. CDR1 and CDR2 (germline): SGHTS, YDEGEE. The CDR3 sequence: CASSWTGLPGYTF. CDR3 in DNA: TGTGCCAGCAGCTGGACAGGGCTACCTGGCTACACCTTC.

The chain joins TRBV6-5 to TRBJ2-5; D is possibly TRBD1 (5 bases). Gene TRBJ2-7 matches the end of the DNA better, so the J call may be wrong. Germline V gives CDR1 MNHEY, CDR2 SVGAGI. This CDR3 comprises 12 residues. In DNA, the CDR3 is TGTGCCAGCACGCAGGGTCTCTACGAGCAGTACTTC. Its translation: CASTQGLYEQYF.

The V and J genes are TRBV4-2 and TRBJ2-5; 8 nucleotides agree with TRBD1. The CDR3 covers 16 residues. The germline CDR1 and CDR2 sequences are LGHNA and YNFKEQ. The trim removed 0 bases at V and 5 bases at J, leaving 8 bases unmatched. CDR3 amino acids: CASSQERQGARETQYF. The CDR3 bases are TGTGCCAGCAGCCAAGAGAGGCAGGGGGCGCGGGAGACCCAGTACTTC.

This clone has just a few counts. The chain links TRBV7-2 to TRBJ2-2; D is unclear. CDR1 and CDR2 (germline): SGHTA, FQGNSA. With 1 base removed from V and 9 bases from J, the gap between germline ends came to 12 bases. CDR3 size: 14 residues. DNA for the CDR3: TGTGCCAGCAGCTTAGACGGAGAGAACCGGGAGCTGTTTTTT. Its translation: CASSLDGENRELFF.

The V and J genes are TRBV21-1 and TRBJ2-5; TRBD1, as called in the table, went unchecked against the DNA. TRBV21-1 represents a pseudogene. The CDR3 runs 15 residues. The CDR3 nucleotides are TGTGCCAGCAGCGCCAAACAGGAAAACCAAGAGACCCAGTACTTC. Its protein product is CASSAKQENQETQYF.